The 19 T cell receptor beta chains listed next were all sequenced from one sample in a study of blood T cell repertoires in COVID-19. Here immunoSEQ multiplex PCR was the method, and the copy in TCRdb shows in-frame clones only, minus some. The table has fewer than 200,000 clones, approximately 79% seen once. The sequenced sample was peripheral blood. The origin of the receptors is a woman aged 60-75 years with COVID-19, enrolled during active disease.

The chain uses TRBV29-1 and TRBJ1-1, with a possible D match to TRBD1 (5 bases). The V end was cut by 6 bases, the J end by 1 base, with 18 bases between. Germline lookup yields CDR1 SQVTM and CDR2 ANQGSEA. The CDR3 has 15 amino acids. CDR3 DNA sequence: TGCAGCGTCGTTACCGACGCGGGGGAGAACACTGAAGCTTTCTTT. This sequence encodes CSVVTDAGENTEAFF.

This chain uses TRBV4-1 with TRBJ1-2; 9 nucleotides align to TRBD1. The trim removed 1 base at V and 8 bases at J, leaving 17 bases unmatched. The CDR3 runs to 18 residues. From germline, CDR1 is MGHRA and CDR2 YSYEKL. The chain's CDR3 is CASSQAAGQGSEVTGYTF. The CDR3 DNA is TGCGCCAGCAGCCAAGCAGCGGGACAGGGTTCTGAGGTGACCGGCTACACCTTC.

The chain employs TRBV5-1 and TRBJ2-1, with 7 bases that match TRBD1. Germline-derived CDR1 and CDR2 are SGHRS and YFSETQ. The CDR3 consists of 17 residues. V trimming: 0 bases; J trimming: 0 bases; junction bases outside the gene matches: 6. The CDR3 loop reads CASSLAGTASSYNEQFF. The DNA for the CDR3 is TGCGCCAGCAGCTTGGCTGGGACAGCGAGCTCCTACAATGAGCAGTTCTTC.

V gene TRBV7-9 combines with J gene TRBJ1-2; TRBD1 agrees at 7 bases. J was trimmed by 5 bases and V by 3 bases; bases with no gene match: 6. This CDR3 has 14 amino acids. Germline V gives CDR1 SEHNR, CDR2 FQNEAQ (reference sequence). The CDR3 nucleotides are TGTGCCAGCAGCTTCGGACAGGACAGATATGGCTACACCTTC. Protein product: CASSFGQDRYGYTF.

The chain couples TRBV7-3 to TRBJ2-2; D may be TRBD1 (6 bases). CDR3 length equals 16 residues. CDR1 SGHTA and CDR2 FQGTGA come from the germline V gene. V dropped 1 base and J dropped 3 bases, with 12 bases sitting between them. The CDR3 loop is CASSLIAGADTGELFF. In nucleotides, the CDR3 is TGTGCCAGCAGCTTAATAGCAGGGGCGGACACCGGGGAGCTGTTTTTT.

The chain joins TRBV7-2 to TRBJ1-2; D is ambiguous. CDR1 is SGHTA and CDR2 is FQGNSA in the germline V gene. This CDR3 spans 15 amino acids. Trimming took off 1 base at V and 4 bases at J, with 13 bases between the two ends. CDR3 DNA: TGTGCCAGCAGCTTAGATCCGGGGTACAGCTATGGCTACACCTTC. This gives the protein CASSLDPGYSYGYTF.

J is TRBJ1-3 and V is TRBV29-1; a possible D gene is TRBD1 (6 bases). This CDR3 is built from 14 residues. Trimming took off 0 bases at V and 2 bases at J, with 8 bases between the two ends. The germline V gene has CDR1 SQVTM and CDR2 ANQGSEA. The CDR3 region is CSVEDNRAGNTIYF. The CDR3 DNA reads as TGCAGCGTTGAAGATAACAGGGCTGGAAACACCATATATTTT.

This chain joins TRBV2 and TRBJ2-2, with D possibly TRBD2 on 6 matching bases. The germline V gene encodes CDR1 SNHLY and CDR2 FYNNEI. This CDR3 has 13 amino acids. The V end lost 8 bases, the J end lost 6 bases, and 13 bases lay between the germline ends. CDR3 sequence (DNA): TGTGCCAGCGGGACTTGGGGACCCGGGGAGCTGTTTTTT. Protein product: CASGTWGPGELFF.

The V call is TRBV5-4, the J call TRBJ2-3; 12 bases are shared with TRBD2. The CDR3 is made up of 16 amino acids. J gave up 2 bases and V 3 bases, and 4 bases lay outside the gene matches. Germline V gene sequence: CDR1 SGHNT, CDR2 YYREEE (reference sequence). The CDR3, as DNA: TGTGCCAGCAGCTCGGGACTAGCGGGTATCACAGATACGCAGTATTTT. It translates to CASSSGLAGITDTQYF.

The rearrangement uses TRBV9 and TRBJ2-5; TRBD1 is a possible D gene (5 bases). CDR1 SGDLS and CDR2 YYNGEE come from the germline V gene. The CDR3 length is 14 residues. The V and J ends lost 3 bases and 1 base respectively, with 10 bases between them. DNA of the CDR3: TGTGCCAGCAGCGAGGGGTTAGTCCAAGAGACCCAGTACTTC. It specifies CASSEGLVQETQYF.

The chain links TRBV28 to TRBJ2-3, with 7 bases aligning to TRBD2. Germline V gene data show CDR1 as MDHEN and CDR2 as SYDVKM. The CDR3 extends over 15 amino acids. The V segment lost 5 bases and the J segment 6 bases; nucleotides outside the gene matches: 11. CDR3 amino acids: CASSPGGSRADTQYF. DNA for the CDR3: TGTGCCAGCAGTCCAGGCGGGAGTCGGGCGGATACGCAGTATTTT.

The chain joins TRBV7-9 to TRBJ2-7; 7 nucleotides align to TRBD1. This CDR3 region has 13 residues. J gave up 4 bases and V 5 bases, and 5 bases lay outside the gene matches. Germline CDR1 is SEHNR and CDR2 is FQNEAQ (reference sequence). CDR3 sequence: CASSRQGVYEQYV. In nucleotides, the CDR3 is TGTGCCAGCAGCCGACAGGGTGTTTACGAGCAGTACGTC.

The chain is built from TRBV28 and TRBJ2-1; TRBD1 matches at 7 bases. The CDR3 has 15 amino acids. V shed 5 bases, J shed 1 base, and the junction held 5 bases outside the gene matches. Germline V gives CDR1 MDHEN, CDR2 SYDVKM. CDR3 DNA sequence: TGTGCCAGCAGTATCCAGGGGGTATCCTACAATGAGCAGTTCTTC. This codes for CASSIQGVSYNEQFF.

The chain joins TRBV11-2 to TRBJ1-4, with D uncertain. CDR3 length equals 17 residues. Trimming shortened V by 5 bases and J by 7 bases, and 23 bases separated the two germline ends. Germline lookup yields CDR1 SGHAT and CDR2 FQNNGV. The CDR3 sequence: CASSPTGSGYRGEKLFF. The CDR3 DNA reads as TGTGCCAGCAGCCCTACCGGGTCTGGTTACCGGGGTGAAAAACTGTTTTTT. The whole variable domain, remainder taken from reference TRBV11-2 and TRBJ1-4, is EAGVAQSPRYKIIEKRQSVAFWCNPISGHATLYWYQQILGQGPKLLIQFQNNGVVDDSQLPKDRFSAERLKGVDSTLKIQPAKLEDSAVYLCASSPTGSGYRGEKLFFGSGTQLSVL.

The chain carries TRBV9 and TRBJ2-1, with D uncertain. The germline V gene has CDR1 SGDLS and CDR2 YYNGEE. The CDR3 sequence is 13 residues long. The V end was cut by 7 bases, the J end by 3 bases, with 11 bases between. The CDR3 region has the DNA TGTGCCAGCGAGGCCCCCGGCTACAATGAGCAGTTCTTC. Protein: CASEAPGYNEQFF.

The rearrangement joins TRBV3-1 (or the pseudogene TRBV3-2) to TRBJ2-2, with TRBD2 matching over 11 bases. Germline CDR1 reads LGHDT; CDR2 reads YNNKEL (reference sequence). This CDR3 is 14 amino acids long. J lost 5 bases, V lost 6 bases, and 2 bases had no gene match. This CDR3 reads CASRTSGDTGELFF. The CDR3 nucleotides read TGTGCCAGCAGGACTAGCGGGGATACCGGGGAGCTGTTTTTT.

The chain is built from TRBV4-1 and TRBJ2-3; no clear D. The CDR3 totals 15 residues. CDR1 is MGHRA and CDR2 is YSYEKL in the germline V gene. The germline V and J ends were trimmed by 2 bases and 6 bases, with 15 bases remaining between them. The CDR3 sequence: CASSQSLSRRDTQYF. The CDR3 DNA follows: TGCGCCAGCAGCCAATCCCTCAGTCGCAGGGATACGCAGTATTTT.

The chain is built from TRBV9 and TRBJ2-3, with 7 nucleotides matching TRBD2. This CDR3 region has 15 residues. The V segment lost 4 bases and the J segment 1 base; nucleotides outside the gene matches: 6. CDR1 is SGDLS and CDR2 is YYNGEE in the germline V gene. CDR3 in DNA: TGTGCCAGCAGCCCCGCGGGAGTGGGCACAGATACGCAGTATTTT. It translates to CASSPAGVGTDTQYF. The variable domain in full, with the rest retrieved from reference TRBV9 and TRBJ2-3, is DSGVTQTPKHLITATGQRVTLRCSPRSGDLSVYWYQQSLDQGLQFLIQYYNGEERAKGNILERFSAQQFPDLHSELNLSSLELGDSALYFCASSPAGVGTDTQYFGPGTRLTVL.

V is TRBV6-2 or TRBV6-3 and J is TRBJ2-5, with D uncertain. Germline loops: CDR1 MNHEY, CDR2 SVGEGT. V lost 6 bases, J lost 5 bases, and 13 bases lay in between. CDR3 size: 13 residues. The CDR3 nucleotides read TGTGCCAGCAGCCTTCGACTGATGGAGACCCAGTACTTC. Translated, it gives CASSLRLMETQYF.